A single sample is the source of the 25 T cell receptor beta chains below, sequenced in a study of shared clonotypes between healthy human individuals. This table comes from immunoSEQ multiplex PCR, and its TCRdb copy is limited to in-frame clones, with some not included. Counted here are nearly 1,000,000 clones, 60% to 85% occurring once; the ten biggest clones make up roughly 1.5%. Input material: memory CD4+ T cells sorted from blood. Documented subset: CD45RA-negative fraction. These receptors were taken from a man between 18 and 29 years old in good health.

The J gene is TRBJ2-5, the V gene TRBV6-5, with 8 bases aligning to TRBD2. Losses at the gene ends were 5 bases for V and 13 bases for J; bases not matched to a gene: 6. Germline lookup yields CDR1 MNHEY and CDR2 SVGAGI. This CDR3 has 11 residues. The chain's CDR3 is CASSAGGPAYF. The CDR3 region has the DNA TGTGCCAGCAGTGCGGGGGGCCCTGCGTACTTC.

The rearrangement uses TRBV11-3 and TRBJ2-3, with 7 bases matching TRBD2. Germline lookup yields CDR1 SGHNT and CDR2 YENEEA. The V segment lost 2 bases and the J segment 7 bases; nucleotides outside the gene matches: 6. The CDR3 has 14 residues. CDR3 residues: CASSLYSAGNTQYF. For the CDR3, the DNA is TGTGCCAGCAGCTTATACTCAGCGGGAAATACGCAGTATTTT.

Ten or more counts support this clone. This sample also contains other DNA sequences that code for the same CDR3. As DNA, the CDR3 is TGCGCCAGCAGCCAGTCCCCTAGCGGGAGTTACAATGAGCAGTTCTTC. Protein sequence: CASSQSPSGSYNEQFF. The gene calls are TRBV4-1 and TRBJ2-1; 10 bases map to TRBD2. The CDR3 extends over 16 amino acids. Germline values: CDR1 MGHRA, CDR2 YSYEKL. V was clipped by 3 bases and J by 4 bases; unmatched bases: 6.

The chain combines TRBV18 with TRBJ2-7; 9 bases map to TRBD1. The junction had 24 bases not matched to a gene; V was cut back by 6 bases and J by 6 bases. The CDR3 is 19 amino acids. Germline V gene sequence: CDR1 KGHSH, CDR2 LQKENI. CDR3 amino acids: CASSRATTTPGTGIGEQYF. The CDR3 region has the DNA TGTGCCAGCTCCCGAGCAACAACCACGCCCGGGACAGGGATAGGCGAGCAGTACTTC.

This rearrangement joins TRBV5-4 to TRBJ2-5; perhaps TRBD2 as D (5 bases). Germline V gene lookup returns CDR1 SGHNT and CDR2 YYREEE (reference sequence). The CDR3 loop spans 15 amino acids. Trimming cost V 5 bases and J 3 bases, with 17 bases left between them. In DNA form, the CDR3 reads TGTGCCAGCAGGTTTCTCGGGGAGTGGGAAGAGACCCAGTACTTC. It encodes CASRFLGEWEETQYF.

The V gene is TRBV18, the J gene TRBJ1-2, with TRBD1 matching over 9 bases. V shed 3 bases and J 8 bases; nucleotides not matched to a gene: 10. This CDR3 comprises 15 residues. Germline CDR1 reads KGHSH; CDR2 reads LQKENI. This CDR3 reads CASSPEQDRGYGYTF. As DNA, the CDR3 is TGTGCCAGCTCACCCGAACAGGACAGGGGATACGGCTACACCTTC.

The chain is built from TRBV19 and TRBJ2-1; 8 nucleotides agree with TRBD1. The V segment lost 6 bases and the J segment 2 bases; nucleotides outside the gene matches: 9. This CDR3 comprises 16 residues. The germline V gene has CDR1 LNHDA and CDR2 SQIVND (reference sequence). DNA for the CDR3: TGTGCCAGTAGGAACCAAGGGACAGGAGCCTACAATGAGCAGTTCTTC. The encoded protein is CASRNQGTGAYNEQFF.

The gene calls are TRBV13 and TRBJ1-3, with D possibly being TRBD1 (6 bases). Trimming took off 5 bases at V and 1 base at J, with 15 bases between the two ends. CDR3 length equals 16 residues. Germline CDR1 PRHDT, CDR2 FYEKMQ (reference sequence). CDR3 sequence reads: CASSGRDIPSGNTIYF. The DNA for the CDR3 is TGTGCCAGCAGCGGACGGGACATCCCGTCTGGAAACACCATATATTTT.

This clone appeared many times. V and J are TRBV6-1 and TRBJ2-1; 12 nucleotides line up with TRBD2. V dropped 4 bases and J dropped 8; count of bases not matched to a gene: 9. CDR3 size: 16 residues. Germline values: CDR1 MNHNS, CDR2 SASEGT. CDR3 in DNA: TGTGCCAGCAGTGCGTCTAGCGGGAGGGCCCCCGATGAGCAGTTCTTC. It is translated as CASSASSGRAPDEQFF.

The gene calls are TRBV25-1 and TRBJ2-7; D unresolved. Trimming stripped 8 bases from V and 0 bases from J, with 8 bases between. The CDR3 is 12 residues long. The V gene's germline CDR1 is MGHDK and CDR2 SYGVNS. The CDR3 sequence: CASSHTSYEQYF. CDR3 sequence (DNA): TGTGCCAGCTCCCACACCTCCTACGAGCAGTACTTC.

The rearrangement joins TRBV5-1 to TRBJ1-2; D is undetermined. The CDR3 runs to 12 residues. V was pared by 4 bases and J by 4 bases, with 8 bases between. The V gene's germline CDR1 is SGHRS and CDR2 YFSETQ. CDR3 amino acids: CASSATTYGYTF. CDR3 DNA sequence: TGCGCCAGCAGCGCCACGACCTATGGCTACACCTTC.

V gene TRBV7-9 combines with J gene TRBJ2-3; 8 nucleotides align to TRBD2. J gave up 0 bases and V 3 bases, and 2 bases lay outside the gene matches. In germline, CDR1 is SEHNR, CDR2 FQNEAQ (reference sequence). The CDR3 runs 15 residues. The CDR3 sequence: CASSFLAGSTDTQYF. CDR3 coding DNA: TGTGCCAGCAGCTTTTTAGCGGGAAGCACAGATACGCAGTATTTT.

As DNA, the CDR3 is TGTGCCAGCAGCCCCCTGGGACGGGAAGGGAACACTGAAGCTTTCTTT. Amino acid sequence: CASSPLGREGNTEAFF. This chain connects TRBV12-1 to TRBJ1-1. TRBV12-1 is a recognized pseudogene. This CDR3 spans 16 amino acids.

This clone was seen a few times. This sequence joins TRBV7-2 and TRBJ2-1; 8 nucleotides match TRBD2. The J segment lost 12 bases and the V segment lost 5 bases, leaving 15 bases of the junction unmatched. Germline lookup yields CDR1 SGHTA and CDR2 FQGNSA. This CDR3 has 15 amino acids. The CDR3 sequence: CASSGRLAGGVGQFF. CDR3 nucleotides: TGTGCCAGCAGCGGCCGCCTAGCGGGTGGTGTGGGGCAGTTCTTC.

The rearrangement joins TRBV5-4 to TRBJ2-7; TRBD1 agrees at 9 bases. Germline CDR1 reads SGHNT; CDR2 reads YYREEE (reference sequence). V trimming: 4 bases; J trimming: 3 bases; junction bases outside the gene matches: 5. This CDR3 contains 14 residues. The CDR3 bases are TGTGCCAGCAGCCGGGACAGGGACCACTACGAGCAGTACTTC. It translates to CASSRDRDHYEQYF.

V and J are TRBV9 and TRBJ1-6; 7 nucleotides align to TRBD1. The CDR3 has 14 amino acids. V trimming: 1 base; J trimming: 7 bases; junction bases outside the gene matches: 2. Germline values: CDR1 SGDLS, CDR2 YYNGEE. The DNA of the CDR3 is TGTGCCAGCAGCGTACAGGACAGGAATTCACCCCTCCACTTT. Translation: CASSVQDRNSPLHF.

V and J are TRBV5-4 and TRBJ1-1; D remains ambiguous. The germline CDR1 and CDR2 sequences are SGHNT and YYREEE (reference sequence). Trimming took off 0 bases at V and 0 bases at J, with 12 bases between the two ends. The CDR3 loop spans 16 amino acids. Here the CDR3 reads CASSLAGGSLNTEAFF. The CDR3 DNA reads as TGTGCCAGCAGCTTGGCAGGAGGGTCGCTGAACACTGAAGCTTTCTTT.

The chain has TRBV18 and TRBJ2-5, with 9 bases aligning to TRBD1. V lost 6 bases to trimming and J lost 4 bases; unmatched junction nucleotides: 9. This CDR3 spans 15 amino acids. Germline V gene sequence: CDR1 KGHSH, CDR2 LQKENI. The CDR3, as DNA: TGTGCCAGCTCGCTGTCGGGACAGGGAGGAGAGACCCAGTACTTC. Protein product: CASSLSGQGGETQYF.

The rearrangement links TRBV5-1 to TRBJ2-7; D ambiguous. Germline V gene sequence: CDR1 SGHRS, CDR2 YFSETQ. CDR3 length: 15 amino acids. V was pared by 0 bases and J by 5 bases, with 15 bases between. The CDR3 protein is CASSLAGSYVNEQYF. In DNA form, the CDR3 reads TGCGCCAGCAGCTTGGCCGGCAGTTATGTCAACGAGCAGTACTTC.

J is TRBJ2-5 and V is TRBV30; 7 nucleotides agree with TRBD1. Germline loops: CDR1 GTSNPN, CDR2 SVGIG (reference sequence). The CDR3 has 15 residues. V was pared by 5 bases and J by 1 base, with 10 bases of the junction left unmatched. This chain's CDR3 is CAWDHQGDPQETQYF. CDR3 bases: TGTGCCTGGGACCACCAGGGGGACCCCCAAGAGACCCAGTACTTC.

This chain connects TRBV6-1 to TRBJ1-2; no reliable D call. The CDR3 is 13 amino acids. The V and J ends lost 7 bases and 2 bases respectively, with 11 bases between them. CDR1 is MNHNS and CDR2 is SASEGT in the germline V gene. The DNA of the CDR3 is TGTGCCAGCATCCCCTCGGGAAACTATGGCTACACCTTC. This gives the protein CASIPSGNYGYTF.

The J gene is TRBJ1-2, the V gene TRBV18; 12 bases align to TRBD1. Germline loops: CDR1 KGHSH, CDR2 LQKENI. The ends lost 3 bases at V and 9 bases at J; junction bases unmatched: 5. The CDR3 totals 14 residues. As DNA, the CDR3 is TGTGCCAGCTCACCGGGACAGGGGGCCTCGAGCTACACCTTC. Translating it yields CASSPGQGASSYTF.

V and J are TRBV5-1 and TRBJ1-1, with 7 bases fitting TRBD1. The CDR3 loop spans 15 amino acids. Per germline, CDR1 SGHRS and CDR2 YFSETQ. V was pared by 4 bases and J by 1 base, with 7 bases of the junction left unmatched. This chain's CDR3 is CASSLTGRGNTEAFF. CDR3 DNA: TGCGCCAGCAGCCTGACAGGGAGGGGGAACACTGAAGCTTTCTTT.

This chain connects TRBV30 to TRBJ2-1; D tentatively reads TRBD1 or TRBD2 (6 bases each). CDR1 and CDR2 (germline): GTSNPN, SVGIG (reference sequence). Trimming removed 3 bases at V and 0 bases at J, with 15 bases between. CDR3 length: 16 residues. The CDR3, as DNA: TGTGCCTGGAGCCCGGTCGGGGGCCCCTCCTACAATGAGCAGTTCTTC. As protein: CAWSPVGGPSYNEQFF.

The sample holds a few counts of this clone. The chain uses TRBV6-5 and TRBJ1-2, with 10 bases aligning to TRBD1. Germline CDR1 MNHEY, CDR2 SVGAGI. CDR3 length: 13 residues. The trim removed 4 bases at V and 7 bases at J, leaving 3 bases unmatched. The CDR3 reads CASSSDRGFGYTF. The DNA of the CDR3 is TGTGCCAGCAGTTCGGACAGGGGGTTTGGCTACACCTTC.